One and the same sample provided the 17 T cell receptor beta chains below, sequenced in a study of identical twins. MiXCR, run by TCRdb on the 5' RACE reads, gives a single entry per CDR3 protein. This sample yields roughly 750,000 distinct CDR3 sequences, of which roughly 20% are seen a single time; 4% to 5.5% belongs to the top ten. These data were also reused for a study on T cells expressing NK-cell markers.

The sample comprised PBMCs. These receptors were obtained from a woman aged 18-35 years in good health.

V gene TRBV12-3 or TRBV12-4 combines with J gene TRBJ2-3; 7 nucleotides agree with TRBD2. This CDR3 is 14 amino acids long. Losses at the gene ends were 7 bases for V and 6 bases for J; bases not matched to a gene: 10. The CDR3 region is CASTPRGGGDTQYF. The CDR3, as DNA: TGTGCCAGCACCCCCCGCGGGGGAGGCGATACGCAGTATTTT.

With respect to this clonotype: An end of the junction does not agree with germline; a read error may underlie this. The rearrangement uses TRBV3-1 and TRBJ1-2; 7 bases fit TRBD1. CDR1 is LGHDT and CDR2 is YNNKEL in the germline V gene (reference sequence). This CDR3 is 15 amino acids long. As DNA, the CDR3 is TGTGCCACCAGCCAACTCCGAGACAGGGTCTATGGCTACACCTTC. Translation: CATSQLRDRVYGYTF.

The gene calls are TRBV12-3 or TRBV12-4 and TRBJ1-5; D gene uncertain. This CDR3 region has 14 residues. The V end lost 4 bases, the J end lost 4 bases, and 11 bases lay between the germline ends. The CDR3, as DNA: TGTGCCAGCAGTTCGGCCGTGGCTAATCAGCCCCAGCATTTT. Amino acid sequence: CASSSAVANQPQHF.

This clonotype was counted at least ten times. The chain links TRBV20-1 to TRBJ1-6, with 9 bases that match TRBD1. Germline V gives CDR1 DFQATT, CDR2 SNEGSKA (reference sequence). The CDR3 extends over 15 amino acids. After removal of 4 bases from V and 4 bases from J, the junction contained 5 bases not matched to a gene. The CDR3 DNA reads TGCAGTGCTATGCGGGACAGGGCATATAATTCACCCCTCCACTTT. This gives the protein CSAMRDRAYNSPLHF.

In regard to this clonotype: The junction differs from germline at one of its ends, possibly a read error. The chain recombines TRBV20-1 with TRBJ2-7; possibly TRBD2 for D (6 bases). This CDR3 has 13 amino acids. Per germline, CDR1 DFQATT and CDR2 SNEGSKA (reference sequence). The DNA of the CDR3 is TGCAGTGGTAGAGCGGGTTACACCTACGAGCAGTACTTC. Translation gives CSGRAGYTYEQYF.

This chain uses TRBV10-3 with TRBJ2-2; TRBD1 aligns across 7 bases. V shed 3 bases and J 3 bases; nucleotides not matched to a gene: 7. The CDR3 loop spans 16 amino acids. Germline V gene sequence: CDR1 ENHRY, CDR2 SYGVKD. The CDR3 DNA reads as TGTGCCATCAGTGACAACCGGGACAGTTACACCGGGGAGCTGTTTTTT. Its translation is CAISDNRDSYTGELFF.

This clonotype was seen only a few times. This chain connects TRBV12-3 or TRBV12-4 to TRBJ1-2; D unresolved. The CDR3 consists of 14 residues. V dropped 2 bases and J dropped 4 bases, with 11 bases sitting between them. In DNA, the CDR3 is TGTGCCAGCAGTTTATCGTTCAGTCGCTATGGCTACACCTTC. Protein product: CASSLSFSRYGYTF.

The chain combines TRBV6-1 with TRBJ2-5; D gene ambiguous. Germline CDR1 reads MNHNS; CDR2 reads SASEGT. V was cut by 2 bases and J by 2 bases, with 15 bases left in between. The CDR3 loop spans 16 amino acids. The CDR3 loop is CASSEPVGWKQETQYF. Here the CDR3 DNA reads TGTGCCAGCAGTGAACCCGTTGGCTGGAAGCAAGAGACCCAGTACTTC.

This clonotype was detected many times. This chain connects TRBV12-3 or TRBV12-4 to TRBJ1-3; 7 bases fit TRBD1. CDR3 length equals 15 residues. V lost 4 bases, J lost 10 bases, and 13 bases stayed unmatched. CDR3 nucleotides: TGTGCCAGCAGTTCTACTGGACAGGCGGGACGGACCATATATTTT. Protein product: CASSSTGQAGRTIYF.

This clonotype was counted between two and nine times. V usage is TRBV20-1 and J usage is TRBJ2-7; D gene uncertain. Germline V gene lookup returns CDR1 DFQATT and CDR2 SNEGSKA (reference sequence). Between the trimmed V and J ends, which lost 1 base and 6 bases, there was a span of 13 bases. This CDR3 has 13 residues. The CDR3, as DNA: TGCAGTGCTAGAGTTGCCACCACGGGCGAGCAGTACTTC. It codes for CSARVATTGEQYF.

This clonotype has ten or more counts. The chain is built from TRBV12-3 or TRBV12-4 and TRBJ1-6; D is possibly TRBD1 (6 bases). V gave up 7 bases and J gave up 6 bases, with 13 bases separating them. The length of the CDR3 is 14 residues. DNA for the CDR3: TGTGCCAGCACCCGCCCGGACAGTAATTCACCCCTCCACTTT. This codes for CASTRPDSNSPLHF.

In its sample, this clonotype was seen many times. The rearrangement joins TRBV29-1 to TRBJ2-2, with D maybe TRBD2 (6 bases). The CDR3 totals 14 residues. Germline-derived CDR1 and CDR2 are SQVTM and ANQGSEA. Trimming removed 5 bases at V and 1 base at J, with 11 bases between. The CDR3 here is CSVHRSGNTGELFF. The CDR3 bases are TGCAGCGTTCACCGTAGCGGGAACACCGGGGAGCTGTTTTTT.

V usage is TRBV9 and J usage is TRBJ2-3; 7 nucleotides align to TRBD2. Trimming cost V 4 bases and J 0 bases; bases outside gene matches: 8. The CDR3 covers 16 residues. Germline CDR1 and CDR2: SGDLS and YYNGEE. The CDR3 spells CASSPRLARSTDTQYF. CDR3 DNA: TGTGCCAGCAGCCCCCGACTAGCCAGAAGCACAGATACGCAGTATTTT.

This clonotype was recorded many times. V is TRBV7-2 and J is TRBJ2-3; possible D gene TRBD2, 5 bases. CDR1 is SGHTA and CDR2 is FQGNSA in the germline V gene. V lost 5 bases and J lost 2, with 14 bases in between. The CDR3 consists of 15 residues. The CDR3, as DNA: TGTGCCAGCAGCCGCCGGACTTCCGACACAGATACGCAGTATTTT. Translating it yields CASSRRTSDTDTQYF.

CDR3 sequence (DNA): TGTGCCACCAGCAGGAAAGCGGTCACAGATACGCAGTATTTT. This sequence encodes CATSRKAVTDTQYF. This rearrangement joins TRBV15 to TRBJ2-3; a weak D match, TRBD2 (5 bases). The CDR3 is made up of 14 amino acids. CDR1 is LNHNV and CDR2 is YYDKDF in the germline V gene (reference sequence). Trimming took off 3 bases at V and 2 bases at J, with 9 bases between the two ends.

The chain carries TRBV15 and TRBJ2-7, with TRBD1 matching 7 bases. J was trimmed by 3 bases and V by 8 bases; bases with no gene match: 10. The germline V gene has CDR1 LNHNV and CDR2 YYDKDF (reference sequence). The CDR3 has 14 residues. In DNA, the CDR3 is TGTGCCACCGGAACATTAGGGGGCAGCTACGAGCAGTACTTC. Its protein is CATGTLGGSYEQYF. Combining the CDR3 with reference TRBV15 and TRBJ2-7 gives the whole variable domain DAMVIQNPRYQVTQFGKPVTLSCSQTLNHNVMYWYQQKSSQAPKLLFHYYDKDFNNEADTPDNFQSRRPNTSFCFLDIRSPGLGDTAMYLCATGTLGGSYEQYFGPGTRLTVT.

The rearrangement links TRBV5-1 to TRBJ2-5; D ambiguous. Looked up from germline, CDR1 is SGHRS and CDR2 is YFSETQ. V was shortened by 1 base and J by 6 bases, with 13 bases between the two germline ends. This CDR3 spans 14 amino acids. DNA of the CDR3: TGCGCCAGCAGCTTGATCGCCGGAAAAAAGACCCAGTACTTC. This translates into CASSLIAGKKTQYF.